The 8 T cell receptor beta chains listed next were all sequenced from one sample in a study of CD8+ T cells in alopecia areata. Reverse transcription of extracted RNA yielded cDNA, which provided the sequencing template. Measured with immunoSEQ multiplex PCR; TCRdb has only the in-frame clones, and not every one. The sample has around 69,000 clones; 55% to 75% are singletons. The sample was CD8+ T cells sorted from blood, taken at week 0. Receptors were obtained from a human donor with alopecia areata.

This clone appeared a single time. The CDR3 here is CSAPGGTEAFF. DNA for the CDR3: TGCAGTGCGCCAGGGGGCACTGAAGCTTTCTTT. The chain employs TRBV20-1 and TRBJ1-1; 7 nucleotides agree with TRBD1. CDR3 size: 11 residues. In germline, CDR1 is DFQATT, CDR2 SNEGSKA (reference sequence). V trimming: 6 bases; J trimming: 4 bases; junction bases outside the gene matches: 2.

This clone was seen a handful of times. The V gene is TRBV15, the J gene TRBJ2-7, with 10 bases aligning to TRBD1. CDR3 length: 15 amino acids. Germline V CDR1 and CDR2: LNHNV, YYDKDF (reference sequence). Trimming cost V 1 base and J 0 bases; bases outside gene matches: 0. CDR3 bases: TGTGCCACCAGCAGAGGGACAGGGGGCTCCTACGAGCAGTACTTC. Translating it yields CATSRGTGGSYEQYF.

This clone came up a few times. Written as DNA, the CDR3 is TGTGCCAGCAGCTTAGCAGCGACAGAAGAGACCCAGTACTTC. Translating gives CASSLAATEETQYF. This chain connects TRBV7-9 to TRBJ2-5, with D possibly being TRBD1 (5 bases). The V gene's germline CDR1 is SEHNR and CDR2 FQNEAQ (reference sequence). The CDR3 totals 14 residues. Trimming left V 0 bases short and J 3 bases short, with 8 bases between.

The CDR3 bases are TGTGCCTGGAGCCGGGGGGCCGGCACTGAAGCTTTCTTT. Its protein is CAWSRGAGTEAFF. The V and J genes are TRBV30 and TRBJ1-1; maybe TRBD1 (6 bases). This CDR3 is built from 13 residues. The germline gives CDR1 GTSNPN, CDR2 SVGIG (reference sequence). The V and J ends lost 3 bases and 4 bases respectively, with 12 bases between them. Using reference TRBV30 and TRBJ1-1 for the parts outside the CDR3, the full variable domain is SQTIHQWPATLVQPVGSPLSLECTVEGTSNPNLYWYRQAAGRGLQLLFYSVGIGQISSEVPQNLSASRPQDRQFILSSKKLLLSDSGFYLCAWSRGAGTEAFFGQGTRLTVV.

This sequence joins TRBV25-1 and TRBJ2-2; D uncertain. Germline CDR1 reads MGHDK; CDR2 reads SYGVNS. Trimming took off 4 bases at V and 4 bases at J, with 10 bases between the two ends. This CDR3 spans 14 amino acids. The chain's CDR3 is CASSAVDGTGELFF. The CDR3 DNA reads as TGTGCCAGCAGTGCGGTTGATGGCACCGGGGAGCTGTTTTTT.

This clone was recorded a few times. The V and J genes are TRBV29-1 and TRBJ2-1; D remains unclear. The germline V gene has CDR1 SQVTM and CDR2 ANQGSEA. CDR3 length: 13 amino acids. Trimming removed 4 bases from V and 2 bases from J, with 9 bases in between. The CDR3 spells CSVVTVAYNEQFF. The CDR3 coding sequence is TGCAGCGTTGTCACGGTTGCCTACAATGAGCAGTTCTTC.

The J gene is TRBJ2-3, the V gene TRBV5-1, with 9 bases fitting TRBD2. The germline V gene has CDR1 SGHRS and CDR2 YFSETQ. V trimming: 1 base; J trimming: 0 bases; junction bases outside the gene matches: 6. The CDR3 covers 17 residues. CDR3 bases: TGCGCCAGCAGCTTGCTATATGCGGGAGGGAGCACAGATACGCAGTATTTT. Translation: CASSLLYAGGSTDTQYF.

This chain links TRBV5-6 with TRBJ1-1, with D hard to call. V was clipped by 0 bases and J by 0 bases, with 6 bases between them. This CDR3 contains 14 residues. In germline, CDR1 is SGHDT, CDR2 YYEEEE. CDR3 sequence (DNA): TGTGCCAGCAGCTTGGACAGTTTGAACACTGAAGCTTTCTTT. Its protein product is CASSLDSLNTEAFF.